Listed below are T cell receptor beta chains from one sample, sequenced in a study of Graves' ophthalmopathy and Graves' hyperthyroidism. TCRdb re-called the multiplex PCR reads through MiXCR, storing one row per CDR3 protein. The table includes roughly 410,000 distinct CDR3 sequences, approximately 15% detected once. The sequenced material came from peripheral blood. The receptors derive from a woman aged 18 to 35 with stable Graves' hyperthyroidism. CDR3s include the opening cysteine and the closing phenylalanine or tryptophan. A D gene is named only where the DNA matches it firmly. Clone size, where shown, is once, few, many, or a class for clones that have expanded.

CAISERDKGPSSYNSPLHF TGTGCCATCAGTGAGAGAGACAAGGGCCCTAGCTCCTATAATTCACCCCTCCACTTT NA TRBV10-3 many TRBJ1-6
CATKRGQGPMNTEAFF TGTGCCACAAAGAGGGGCCAAGGTCCAATGAACACTGAAGCTTTCTTT NA TRBV12-3/TRBV12-4 NA TRBJ1-1
CASSPEWTGVLFF TGTGCCAGCAGCCCGGAATGGACAGGGGTGCTGTTTTTT TRBD1 TRBV3-1 many TRBJ2-2
CASSFSGSGTEAFF TGTGCCAGCAGCTTTTCAGGGTCGGGCACTGAAGCTTTCTTT NA TRBV11-2 many TRBJ1-1
CSAGQPGGYTF TGCAGCGCTGGACAGCCGGGTGGCTACACCTTC NA TRBV20-1 many TRBJ1-2
CASSYRQPGYYEQYF TGTGCCAGCAGTTACCGCCAACCGGGGTACTACGAGCAGTACTTC NA TRBV6-2/TRBV6-3 many TRBJ2-7
CASSYPKLGTDRTNYGYTF TGTGCCAGCAGTTACCCCAAACTCGGGACGGATCGGACTAACTATGGCTACACCTTC NA TRBV6-2/TRBV6-3 many TRBJ1-2
CASSQATVNYGYTF TGTGCCAGCAGCCAAGCGACGGTTAACTATGGCTACACCTTC NA TRBV7-2 many TRBJ1-2
CASSRQANTEAFF TGTGCCAGCAGTCGACAGGCGAACACTGAAGCTTTCTTT NA TRBV19 many TRBJ1-1
CASSQERQGAGEQYF TGTGCCAGCAGCCAAGAAAGGCAGGGGGCCGGCGAGCAGTACTTC TRBD1 TRBV14 NA TRBJ2-7
CASSSANAKNIKYF TGTGCCAGCAGCTCGGCCAACGCCAAAAACATTAAGTACTTC NA TRBV7-2 many TRBJ2-4
CASSLGTASYEQYF TGTGCCAGCAGTCTCGGGACAGCATCCTACGAGCAGTACTTC TRBD1 TRBV12-3/TRBV12-4 many TRBJ2-7
CASSWGSPTQETQYF TGTGCCAGCAGCTGGGGGTCTCCTACACAAGAGACCCAGTACTTC NA TRBV12-3/TRBV12-4 many TRBJ2-5
CASSRGTAPNYGYTF TGTGCCAGCAGTCGGGGGACCGCTCCTAACTATGGCTACACCTTC NA TRBV12-3/TRBV12-4 many TRBJ1-2
CATGIGYEQYF TGTGCCACTGGAATTGGCTACGAGCAGTACTTC NA TRBV6-1 once TRBJ2-7
CASSQKGRPYGYTF TGCGCCAGCAGCCAAAAGGGCCGCCCTTATGGCTACACCTTC NA TRBV4-1 NA TRBJ1-2
CASSFSGGAGYTF TGTGCCAGCAGTTTTTCAGGGGGCGCGGGCTACACCTTC TRBD1 TRBV12-3/TRBV12-4 many TRBJ1-2
CASSYSSGLPNTEAFF TGTGCCAGCAGTTACTCATCGGGATTACCTAACACTGAAGCTTTCTTT NA TRBV6-2/TRBV6-3 many TRBJ1-1
CASSLKLPGGYEQYF TGCGCCAGCAGCTTGAAGCTGCCAGGGGGCTACGAGCAGTACTTC TRBD1 TRBV5-1 many TRBJ2-7
CASSGEPGGFINQPQHF TGTGCCAGCTCCGGAGAACCAGGGGGGTTCATCAATCAGCCCCAGCATTTT TRBD1 TRBV6-5 many TRBJ1-5
CASSPGGEAQHF TGTGCCAGCAGCCCCGGGGGGGAAGCCCAGCATTTT NA TRBV12-3/TRBV12-4 many TRBJ1-5
CASSPPDRDQPQHF TGTGCCAGCAGTCCCCCTGACAGAGATCAGCCCCAGCATTTT NA TRBV12-3/TRBV12-4 many TRBJ1-5
CSAEGGARLGTDTQYF TGCAGTGCCGAGGGGGGGGCGAGGTTAGGCACAGATACGCAGTATTTT NA TRBV20-1 NA TRBJ2-3
CSVVGVRGTRDQETQYF TGCAGCGTTGTGGGGGTCCGGGGGACTAGAGATCAAGAGACCCAGTACTTC TRBD2 TRBV29-1 many TRBJ2-5
CASSYSPGGGSNQPQHF TGTGCCAGCAGTTACTCCCCCGGAGGGGGGTCCAATCAGCCCCAGCATTTT NA TRBV6-2/TRBV6-3 many TRBJ1-5
CASSSPRGLLQETQYF TGTGCCAGCAGCTCCCCTCGAGGACTCCTCCAAGAGACCCAGTACTTC NA TRBV11-2 NA TRBJ2-5
CATSDIGLAPGELFF TGTGCCACCAGTGATATAGGACTAGCGCCCGGGGAGCTGTTTTTT TRBD2 TRBV24-1 NA TRBJ2-2
CAAVMTAEAFF TGTGCCGCCGTTATGACGGCTGAAGCTTTCTTT NA TRBV2 NA TRBJ1-1
CASTYPGQANTEAFF TGTGCCAGCACCTACCCGGGACAGGCCAACACTGAAGCTTTCTTT TRBD1 TRBV6-1 many TRBJ1-1
CASSHQFRDRVVFGELFF TGCGCCAGCAGCCACCAATTCCGGGACAGGGTGGTTTTCGGGGAGCTGTTTTTT TRBD1 TRBV4-1 NA TRBJ2-2
CASSLGDRIYNSPLHF TGTGCCAGCAGCTTAGGGGACAGGATCTATAATTCACCCCTCCACTTT TRBD1 TRBV7-2 NA TRBJ1-6
CSASGPGEQYF TGCAGTGCTAGTGGGCCTGGAGAGCAGTACTTC NA TRBV20-1 many TRBJ2-7
CASSLGWASLSYGYTF TGTGCCAGCAGCTTAGGTTGGGCCTCCCTGAGTTATGGCTACACCTTC NA TRBV7-8 many TRBJ1-2
CASSQEKRTDSNQPQHF TGTGCCAGCAGCCAAGAGAAAAGGACGGATAGCAATCAGCCCCAGCATTTT NA TRBV4-2 many TRBJ1-5
CASSYDRGISNYGYTF TGTGCCAGCAGCTACGACAGGGGGATCTCTAACTATGGCTACACCTTC TRBD1 TRBV11-2 NA TRBJ1-2
CASSSKQGAYGYTF TGTGCCAGCAGCTCGAAACAGGGGGCGTATGGCTACACCTTC TRBD1 TRBV7-2 many TRBJ1-2
CASSPKRGVDIQYF TGTGCCAGCAGCCCTAAGAGGGGGGTAGACATTCAGTACTTC NA TRBV7-8 NA TRBJ2-4